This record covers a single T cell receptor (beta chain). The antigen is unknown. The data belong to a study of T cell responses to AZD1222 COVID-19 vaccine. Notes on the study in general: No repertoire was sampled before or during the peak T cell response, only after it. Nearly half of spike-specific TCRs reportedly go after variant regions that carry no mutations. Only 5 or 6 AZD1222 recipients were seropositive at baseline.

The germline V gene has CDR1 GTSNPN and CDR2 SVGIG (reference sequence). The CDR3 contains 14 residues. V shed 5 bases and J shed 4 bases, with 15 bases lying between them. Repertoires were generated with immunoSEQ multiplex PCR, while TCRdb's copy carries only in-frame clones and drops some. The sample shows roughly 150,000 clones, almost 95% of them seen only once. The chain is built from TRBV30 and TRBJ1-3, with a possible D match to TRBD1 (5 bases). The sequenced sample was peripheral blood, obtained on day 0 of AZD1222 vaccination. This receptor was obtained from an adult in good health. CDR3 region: CAWAGGGRGNTIYF. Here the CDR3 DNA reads TGTGCCTGGGCTGGGGGAGGAAGAGGAAACACCATATATTTT. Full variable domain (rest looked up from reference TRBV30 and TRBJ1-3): SQTIHQWPATLVQPVGSPLSLECTVEGTSNPNLYWYRQAAGRGLQLLFYSVGIGQISSEVPQNLSASRPQDRQFILSSKKLLLSDSGFYLCAWAGGGRGNTIYFGEGSWLTVV.